The 8 T cell receptor beta chains listed next were all sequenced from one sample in a study of T cells in Graves' hyperthyroidism and ophthalmopathy. Template material for amplifying TCR beta CDR3 regions consisted of RNA transcripts. HTBI primers were used for first-round RT-PCR of the TCR CDR3. TCRdb analysed the multiplex PCR reads with MiXCR anew, one entry per CDR3 protein. The sample records under 700,000 distinct CDR3 sequences, over 15% being singletons. The sequencing sample was made of blood. Receptor source: a woman younger than 35 with Graves' hyperthyroidism.

This clonotype appeared many times. This chain links TRBV30 with TRBJ1-4, with D possibly being TRBD1 (5 bases). V was trimmed by 3 bases and J by 5 bases, leaving 13 bases between them. This CDR3 has 14 amino acids. Germline V lookup: CDR1 GTSNPN, CDR2 SVGIG (reference sequence). In nucleotides, the CDR3 is TGTGCCTGGAGCCCTCCAGGGAGAAATGAAAAACTGTTTTTT. Its translation is CAWSPPGRNEKLFF.

The genes are TRBV4-1 and TRBJ1-1; no definite D call. Germline lookup yields CDR1 MGHRA and CDR2 YSYEKL. Trimming took off 4 bases at V and 2 bases at J, with 17 bases between the two ends. The CDR3 has 16 residues. This CDR3 reads CASSPKLAPGNTEAFF. In DNA, the CDR3 is TGCGCCAGCAGCCCGAAATTGGCCCCCGGCAACACTGAAGCTTTCTTT.

The table lists this clonotype with many counts. The chain has TRBV20-1 and TRBJ2-3; 13 bases align to TRBD2. Germline assignment: CDR1 DFQATT and CDR2 SNEGSKA (reference sequence). CDR3 length equals 14 residues. The V segment lost 1 base and the J segment 8 bases; nucleotides outside the gene matches: 3. The CDR3 nucleotides are TGCAGTGCTAGAGGGACTAGCGGGGGCGTTACGCAGTATTTT. It codes for CSARGTSGGVTQYF.

In the case of this clonotype: It may be a read error: a sequence one base away is much more abundant. The chain links TRBV29-1 to TRBJ2-7, with D possibly TRBD2 on 6 matching bases. Germline V gene data show CDR1 as SQVTM and CDR2 as ANQGSEA. V lost 6 bases and J 8 bases, leaving 23 bases between the germline ends. This CDR3 region has 14 residues. CDR3: CSVQLGLQELQQYF. DNA of the CDR3: TGCAGCGTGCAACTGGGACTCCAGGAGCTCCAGCAGTACTTC.

The V gene is TRBV10-1, the J gene TRBJ2-7; no clear D. Trimming stripped 5 bases from V and 5 bases from J, with 13 bases between. Germline V gene lookup returns CDR1 WNHNN and CDR2 SYGVQD (reference sequence). This CDR3 has 13 residues. Here the CDR3 reads CASSTLERDEQYF. The CDR3 DNA reads TGCGCCAGCAGTACTCTAGAGCGCGACGAGCAGTACTTC.

The rearrangement joins TRBV5-1 to TRBJ2-2; 9 nucleotides agree with TRBD1. Germline trimming cut 4 bases from V and 5 bases from J; bases unmatched to any gene: 15. Germline V gene sequence: CDR1 SGHRS, CDR2 YFSETQ. This CDR3 is built from 18 residues. The CDR3 sequence is CASSIRPPGQGSTGELFF. CDR3 DNA sequence: TGCGCCAGCAGCATCCGGCCCCCGGGACAGGGTTCGACCGGGGAGCTGTTTTTT.

This clonotype was counted only a few times. This sequence joins TRBV15 and TRBJ2-3; 9 bases are a match to TRBD1. V was clipped by 0 bases and J by 4 bases; unmatched bases: 5. Looked up from germline, CDR1 is LNHNV and CDR2 is YYDKDF (reference sequence). The CDR3 length is 16 residues. This chain's CDR3 is CATSREPGQGPDTQYF. In DNA form, the CDR3 reads TGTGCCACCAGCAGAGAGCCGGGACAGGGCCCAGATACGCAGTATTTT.

This clonotype has just a few counts. The V and J genes are TRBV3-1 and TRBJ2-5; 14 positions agree with TRBD2. After removal of 2 bases from V and 4 bases from J, the junction contained 9 bases not matched to a gene. Germline V gene lookup returns CDR1 LGHDT and CDR2 YNNKEL (reference sequence). The CDR3 is 18 residues long. The CDR3 reads CASSQLGLAGGGGETQYF. Here the CDR3 DNA reads TGTGCCAGCAGCCAACTCGGACTAGCGGGAGGTGGAGGAGAGACCCAGTACTTC.